These T cell receptor beta chains were read from a single sample in a study of blood T cell repertoires in COVID-19. This table comes from immunoSEQ multiplex PCR, and its TCRdb copy is limited to in-frame clones, with some not included. The sample lists 35,000 to 45,000 clones; around 83% were seen once. The sequenced material came from peripheral blood. All receptors derive from a man aged 60-69 years with acute or convalescent COVID-19. Each CDR3 is given with its conserved first and last residue. A D gene is named only where the DNA matches it firmly. Not every row has a clone size; where given, it reads once, few, many or a size class.

clone_size	v_call	j_call	d_call	cdr3_length	cdr3_aa	cdr3_nt
once	TRBV2	TRBJ2-7	NA	13	CASCIAAHFFRYF	TGTGCCAGTTGTATAGCGGCCCATTTTTTTCGGTACTTC
NA	TRBV28	TRBJ2-7	TRBD1	12	CASYRGDGEQYF	TGTGCCAGTTACAGGGGGGACGGCGAGCAGTACTTC
NA	TRBV19	TRBJ2-3	TRBD2	15	CASSRVAGVGGTQYF	TGTGCCAGTAGTAGAGTAGCGGGGGTCGGGGGTACGCAGTATTTT
NA	TRBV2	TRBJ2-1	TRBD2	15	CASSEVGTRSDEQFF	TGTGCCAGCAGTGAAGTGGGGACTAGGAGCGATGAGCAGTTCTTC
NA	TRBV2	TRBJ2-3	NA	12	CASRADSTGQYF	TGTGCCAGCAGGGCGGACTCCACTGGGCAGTATTTT
NA	TRBV18	TRBJ2-1	TRBD2	15	CASSRQRGGFDEQFF	TGTGCCAGCTCACGCCAGCGGGGAGGGTTCGATGAGCAGTTCTTC
few	TRBV19	TRBJ2-3	TRBD2	15	CASSIGLAGGDTQYF	TGTGCCAGTAGTATAGGTCTAGCGGGAGGAGATACGCAGTATTTT
NA	TRBV7-8	TRBJ2-6	TRBD2	18	CASSETRTSGSGANVLTF	TGTGCCAGCAGCGAAACGAGGACTAGCGGCTCTGGGGCCAACGTCCTGACTTTC
NA	TRBV14	TRBJ2-7	TRBD1	16	CASSQGSGTGSYEQYF	TGTGCCAGCAGCCAAGGTTCCGGGACAGGGTCCTACGAGCAGTACTTC
NA	TRBV19	TRBJ2-3	NA	14	CASKTQGGPDTQYF	TGTGCCAGTAAGACGCAGGGAGGCCCAGATACGCAGTATTTT
NA	TRBV4-1	TRBJ2-5	TRBD2	16	CASSQDSGGPQETQYF	TGCGCCAGCAGCCAAGATAGCGGGGGGCCACAAGAGACCCAGTACTTC
NA	TRBV5-6	TRBJ2-5	NA	13	CASSGDNKETQYF	TGTGCCAGCAGCGGGGACAATAAAGAGACCCAGTACTTC
NA	TRBV5-1	TRBJ2-7	NA	13	CASRGTSPYEQYF	TGCGCCAGCAGGGGGACATCGCCCTACGAGCAGTACTTC
NA	TRBV19	TRBJ2-2	NA	14	CASTQGTLTGELFF	TGTGCCAGTACCCAGGGGACACTCACCGGGGAGCTGTTTTTT
NA	TRBV6-1	TRBJ1-5	NA	13	CASREGTNQPQHF	TGTGCCAGCAGAGAAGGGACAAATCAGCCCCAGCATTTT
once	TRBV20-1	TRBJ2-3	NA	11	CSARLEYTQYF	TGCAGTGCTAGGCTAGAGTATACGCAGTATTTT
NA	TRBV15	TRBJ2-3	TRBD2	16	CATSSVLAGVGDTQYF	TGTGCCACCAGCAGTGTACTAGCGGGAGTCGGAGATACGCAGTATTTT
NA	TRBV18	TRBJ2-7	TRBD1	15	CASSAGPGQGFEQYF	TGTGCCAGCTCAGCCGGACCGGGACAGGGATTCGAGCAGTACTTC
NA	TRBV29-1	TRBJ2-5	NA	16	CSVPSYSRDFQETQYF	TGCAGCGTTCCATCTTACTCACGGGACTTCCAAGAGACCCAGTACTTC
once	TRBV18	TRBJ2-4	NA	18	CASSPKRDGGSRENIQYF	TGTGCCAGCTCACCTAAACGGGATGGCGGCAGCCGCGAAAACATTCAGTACTTC
NA	TRBV2	TRBJ2-7	NA	13	CASSRDTSYEQYF	TGTGCCAGCAGCCGGGACACATCCTACGAGCAGTACTTC
NA	TRBV30	TRBJ2-7	NA	14	CAWSALGVGYEQYF	TGTGCCTGGAGTGCCCTAGGGGTGGGGTACGAGCAGTACTTC
few	TRBV19	TRBJ2-7	TRBD2	16	CASSIVSASGAAEQYF	TGTGCCAGTAGTATAGTTTCTGCTAGCGGGGCGGCCGAGCAGTACTTC
NA	TRBV11-2	TRBJ2-1	NA	15	CASSLAQGSYNEQFF	TGTGCCAGCAGCTTAGCTCAGGGATCCTACAATGAGCAGTTCTTC
NA	TRBV20-1	TRBJ2-3	NA	11	CSAGPQEGQYF	TGCAGTGCGGGCCCCCAAGAAGGACAGTATTTT
NA	TRBV6-2/TRBV6-3	TRBJ2-1	NA	12	CASSSQGLEQFF	TGTGCCAGCAGTTCTCAGGGTTTGGAGCAGTTCTTC
NA	TRBV6-2/TRBV6-3	TRBJ2-2	TRBD2	16	CASSYFGGGTTGELFF	TGTGCCAGCAGTTATTTCGGCGGGGGGACTACCGGGGAGCTGTTTTTT
NA	TRBV18	TRBJ1-1	NA	15	CASSLGRGENTEAFF	TGTGCCAGCTCACTGGGGCGGGGTGAGAACACTGAAGCTTTCTTT
NA	TRBV10-3	TRBJ2-7	NA	14	CAISESYGAYEQYF	TGTGCCATCAGTGAGTCTTACGGTGCTTACGAGCAGTACTTC
NA	TRBV28	TRBJ2-3	NA	13	CASSPPTGPTQYF	TGTGCCAGCAGTCCCCCTACAGGCCCAACGCAGTATTTT
NA	TRBV7-2	TRBJ1-2	NA	15	CASSLVGGPNYGYTF	TGTGCCAGCAGCTTAGTCGGGGGTCCTAACTATGGCTACACCTTC
NA	TRBV2	TRBJ1-1	NA	15	CASMPDGVRGTEAFF	TGTGCCAGCATGCCGGACGGGGTCAGGGGCACTGAAGCTTTCTTT
NA	TRBV19	TRBJ2-7	TRBD2	15	CASSNTGTNTYEQYF	TGTGCCAGTAGTAACACCGGGACTAACACCTACGAGCAGTACTTC
NA	TRBV6-5	TRBJ2-1	TRBD2	15	CASRASGSFHNEQFF	TGTGCCAGCAGGGCCAGCGGGAGCTTCCACAATGAGCAGTTCTTC
once	TRBV27	TRBJ1-2	TRBD1	15	CASSLTGTANYGYTF	TGTGCCAGCAGTTTAACGGGGACAGCTAACTATGGCTACACCTTC
NA	TRBV11-2	TRBJ2-2	NA	16	CASSPIGGGYTGELFF	TGTGCCAGCAGCCCGATTGGAGGGGGCTATACCGGGGAGCTGTTTTTT
NA	TRBV27	TRBJ1-1	NA	13	CASSSGVNTEAFF	TGTGCCAGCAGTTCGGGGGTGAACACTGAAGCTTTCTTT
NA	TRBV6-5	TRBJ1-1	NA	14	CASSYTSAGTEAFF	TGTGCCAGCAGTTACACATCAGCCGGGACAGAAGCTTTCTTT
NA	TRBV7-8	TRBJ2-5	TRBD1	16	CASIKQKQGIWETQYF	TGTGCCAGCATTAAGCAAAAACAGGGGATCTGGGAGACCCAGTACTTC
NA	TRBV5-1	TRBJ1-5	NA	16	CASSLVGPVNGQPQHF	TGCGCCAGCAGCTTGGTCGGTCCCGTGAATGGTCAGCCCCAGCATTTT
once	TRBV9	TRBJ1-1	NA	14	CASSPRVGGTEAFF	TGTGCCAGCAGCCCCCGGGTTGGAGGCACTGAAGCTTTCTTT
NA	TRBV10-3	TRBJ1-1	NA	14	CAISPLTGNTEAFF	TGTGCCATCAGTCCCCTGACGGGGAACACTGAAGCTTTCTTT
few	TRBV7-2	TRBJ1-2	NA	16	CASSSTPPDSLYGYTF	TGTGCCAGCAGCTCCACCCCGCCGGACAGCCTCTATGGCTACACCTTC
NA	TRBV5-1	TRBJ2-7	TRBD1	15	CASSFQGASSYEQYF	TGCGCCAGCAGCTTCCAGGGGGCCTCCTCCTACGAGCAGTACTTC
NA	TRBV7-2	TRBJ1-1	NA	13	CASSSRQRSEAFF	TGTGCCAGCAGCTCCCGCCAGCGTTCTGAAGCTTTCTTT
NA	TRBV19	TRBJ2-1	NA	12	CASSGSYNEQFF	TGTGCCAGTAGCGGCTCCTACAATGAGCAGTTCTTC
once	TRBV2	TRBJ1-1	NA	16	CASSADDRVGNTEAFF	TGTGCCAGCAGCGCCGACGACAGAGTGGGGAACACTGAAGCTTTCTTT
NA	TRBV5-1	TRBJ2-7	TRBD1	14	CASSFNRGNYEQYF	TGCGCCAGCAGCTTTAACAGGGGAAACTACGAGCAGTACTTC
NA	TRBV7-6	TRBJ2-5	TRBD2	15	CASRYRDYAGETQYF	TGTGCCAGCAGATATAGGGACTACGCCGGGGAGACCCAGTACTTC
NA	TRBV5-4	TRBJ2-7	NA	15	CASSLFATSQGEQYF	TGTGCCAGCAGCTTGTTCGCCACCTCCCAGGGGGAGCAGTACTTC
NA	TRBV2	TRBJ1-5	TRBD1	15	CASSGDPGGNQPQHF	TGTGCCAGCAGTGGGGATCCAGGGGGGAATCAGCCCCAGCATTTT
few	TRBV27	TRBJ2-2	TRBD1	17	CASRDQGANFQAGELFF	TGTGCCAGCAGAGATCAGGGGGCTAACTTTCAAGCCGGGGAGCTGTTTTTT
NA	TRBV11-2	TRBJ2-3	NA	13	CASSLEDTDTQYF	TGTGCCAGCAGCTTAGAGGACACCGATACGCAGTATTTT
NA	TRBV5-6	TRBJ2-1	NA	16	CASTPLAQRGYNEQFF	TGTGCCAGCACCCCACTAGCTCAAAGAGGATACAATGAGCAGTTCTTC
NA	TRBV20-1	TRBJ2-6	NA	15	CSASVSGTGANVLTF	TGCAGTGCTAGTGTCTCAGGCACTGGGGCCAACGTCCTGACTTTC
NA	TRBV5-1	TRBJ1-5	NA	15	CASSPEGQGNQPQHF	TGCGCCAGCAGCCCCGAAGGGCAGGGGAATCAGCCCCAGCATTTT
NA	TRBV11-1	TRBJ2-5	NA	14	CASSQRAGTETQYF	TGTGCCAGCAGCCAAAGGGCGGGGACGGAGACCCAGTACTTC